The 22 T cell receptor beta chains given below trace back to one sample, sequenced in a study of cytomegalovirus exposure and HLA in healthy donors. Here immunoSEQ multiplex PCR was the method, and the copy in TCRdb shows in-frame clones only, minus some. The sample lists approximately 170,000 clones; 85% were seen once. The sequenced material came from PBMCs. The receptors derive from a man aged 18 to 30 in good health and CMV-seropositive.

The chain couples TRBV20-1 to TRBJ2-5; no firm D call. The germline V and J ends were trimmed by 0 bases and 3 bases, with 2 bases remaining between them. CDR1 and CDR2 (germline): DFQATT, SNEGSKA (reference sequence). This CDR3 region has 11 residues. CDR3 coding DNA: TGCAGTGCTAGAGATAAAGAGACCCAGTACTTC. Translating it yields CSARDKETQYF.

V gene TRBV5-1 combines with J gene TRBJ1-6; D is undetermined. Germline V CDR1 and CDR2: SGHRS, YFSETQ. V was clipped by 2 bases and J by 0 bases, with 9 bases between them. This CDR3 has 16 residues. The CDR3 DNA reads TGCGCCAGCAGCTTTACCGGGAGCTCCTATAATTCACCCCTCCACTTT. Its translation: CASSFTGSSYNSPLHF.

The gene calls are TRBV27 and TRBJ2-7, with TRBD2 matching 8 bases. This CDR3 is built from 14 residues. Trimming cost V 2 bases and J 2 bases; bases outside gene matches: 2. Germline CDR1 and CDR2: MNHEY and SMNVEV (reference sequence). The CDR3 coding sequence is TGTGCCAGCAGTTTAGCGGGGGGTGCCTACGAGCAGTACTTC. Protein product: CASSLAGGAYEQYF.

The chain has TRBV5-4 and TRBJ2-2, with 12 bases lining up with TRBD1. V lost 3 bases to trimming and J lost 5 bases; unmatched junction nucleotides: 8. The CDR3 is made up of 17 amino acids. CDR1 is SGHNT, CDR2 YYREEE, per germline (reference sequence). CDR3 protein: CASSSPGQGAWTGELFF. CDR3 nucleotides: TGTGCCAGCAGCTCGCCGGGACAGGGGGCATGGACCGGGGAGCTGTTTTTT.

V and J are TRBV2 and TRBJ1-2; 9 bases are a match to TRBD1. The V and J ends lost 4 bases and 3 bases, in that order; junction bases with no gene match: 9. CDR1 and CDR2 (germline): SNHLY, FYNNEI. The CDR3 is 16 amino acids. CDR3 sequence: CASSGEWTGVDYGYTF. DNA for the CDR3: TGTGCCAGCAGTGGAGAATGGACAGGGGTGGACTATGGCTACACCTTC.

V usage is TRBV18 and J usage is TRBJ2-2; the D gene is possibly TRBD1 (5 bases). V was clipped by 0 bases and J by 7 bases, with 12 bases between them. The germline V gene encodes CDR1 KGHSH and CDR2 LQKENI. CDR3 length: 15 amino acids. CDR3 DNA sequence: TGTGCCAGCTCACCACCGCTCCGAGACAGCGGGGAGCTGTTTTTT. It is translated as CASSPPLRDSGELFF.

The V and J genes are TRBV7-3 and TRBJ2-7, with 9 bases lining up with TRBD1. CDR3 length equals 15 residues. The germline CDR1 and CDR2 sequences are SGHTA and FQGTGA. With V trimmed by 5 bases and J by 2 bases, 7 bases remained unmatched. The CDR3, as DNA: TGTGCCAGCAGCCCAACAGGGGGCATACCCTACGAGCAGTACTTC. It translates to CASSPTGGIPYEQYF.

This clone was counted once. The V gene is TRBV7-3, the J gene TRBJ2-1; TRBD2 matches 9 bases. The trim removed 3 bases at V and 9 bases at J, leaving 6 bases unmatched. The CDR3 is made up of 14 amino acids. The germline V gene has CDR1 SGHTA and CDR2 FQGTGA. The CDR3 protein is CASSFDSGSGEQFF. The CDR3 coding sequence is TGTGCCAGCAGCTTCGATAGCGGGAGTGGTGAGCAGTTCTTC.

The J gene is TRBJ2-5, the V gene TRBV11-2; a weak D match, TRBD2 (6 bases). Looked up from germline, CDR1 is SGHAT and CDR2 is FQNNGV. The CDR3 loop spans 14 amino acids. Trimming left V 5 bases short and J 5 bases short, with 15 bases between. The DNA of the CDR3 is TGTGCCAGCAGCACGTGGGGGGATGCGGAGACCCAGTACTTC. This gives the protein CASSTWGDAETQYF. The variable domain in full, with the rest retrieved from reference TRBV11-2 and TRBJ2-5, is EAGVAQSPRYKIIEKRQSVAFWCNPISGHATLYWYQQILGQGPKLLIQFQNNGVVDDSQLPKDRFSAERLKGVDSTLKIQPAKLEDSAVYLCASSTWGDAETQYFGPGTRLLVL.

V is TRBV28 and J is TRBJ2-7; D unclear. Germline CDR1 MDHEN, CDR2 SYDVKM. The CDR3 is 12 amino acids. V lost 6 bases and J lost 0, with 6 bases in between. The CDR3 reads CASRTGSYEQYF. The CDR3 bases are TGTGCCAGCAGGACGGGCTCCTACGAGCAGTACTTC.

CDR3 amino acids: CASSLVPGNGKYEQYF. In DNA form, the CDR3 reads TGTGCCAGCAGCTTAGTGCCCGGGAACGGTAAATACGAGCAGTACTTC. V and J are TRBV7-8 and TRBJ2-7, with D perhaps matching TRBD2 (5 bases). CDR3 length equals 16 residues. Trimming left V 1 base short and J 4 bases short, with 17 bases between. CDR1 is SGHVS and CDR2 is FQNEAQ in the germline V gene. The variable domain in full, with the rest retrieved from reference TRBV7-8 and TRBJ2-7, is GAGVSQSPRYKVAKRGQDVALRCDPISGHVSLFWYQQALGQGPEFLTYFQNEAQLDKSGLPSDRFFAERPEGSVSTLKIQRTQQEDSAVYLCASSLVPGNGKYEQYFGPGTRLTVT.

This clone came up once. The CDR3 loop is CSALRGGYEQYF. CDR3 nucleotide sequence: TGCAGCGCCCTAAGGGGGGGCTACGAGCAGTACTTC. The V gene is TRBV29-1, the J gene TRBJ2-7; a possible D gene is TRBD2 (7 bases). The germline CDR1 and CDR2 sequences are SQVTM and ANQGSEA. The V gene lost 7 bases and the J gene lost 3 bases, with 13 bases spanning the gap. The length of the CDR3 is 12 residues.

This chain links TRBV28 with TRBJ2-1, with D possibly TRBD2 on 5 matching bases. The germline V gene encodes CDR1 MDHEN and CDR2 SYDVKM. There are 16 residues in the CDR3. Deletions cut 7 bases from V and 2 bases from J, with 18 bases between. CDR3 residues: CASTPGVGGTYNEQFF. The CDR3 bases are TGTGCCAGCACCCCCGGGGTTGGTGGCACCTACAATGAGCAGTTCTTC. The full variable domain, rest sourced from reference TRBV28 and TRBJ2-1, is DVKVTQSSRYLVKRTGEKVFLECVQDMDHENMFWYRQDPGLGLRLIYFSYDVKMKEKGDIPEGYSVSREKKERFSLILESASTNQTSMYLCASTPGVGGTYNEQFFGPGTRLTVL.

J is TRBJ1-3 and V is TRBV2; unclear D gene. Trimming removed 5 bases from V and 1 base from J, with 9 bases in between. CDR3 size: 14 residues. Germline-derived CDR1 and CDR2 are SNHLY and FYNNEI. The CDR3 bases are TGTGCCAGCAGTCCCCAGGTGTCTGGAAACACCATATATTTT. Translation gives CASSPQVSGNTIYF.

On this clone itself: The sample holds other DNA sequences that translate to the same CDR3. CDR3 region: CASSLDLNQPQHF. CDR3 coding DNA: TGTGCCAGCAGCTTAGATCTGAATCAGCCCCAGCATTTT. V is TRBV11-2 and J is TRBJ1-5; D gene uncertain. Trimming left V 0 bases short and J 4 bases short, with 4 bases between. The germline CDR1 and CDR2 sequences are SGHAT and FQNNGV. CDR3 size: 13 residues.

The chain recombines TRBV5-6 with TRBJ2-1; a possible D gene is TRBD1 (6 bases). The CDR3 loop spans 14 amino acids. Trimming pared 4 bases from V and 6 bases from J, leaving 14 bases between. Germline-derived CDR1 and CDR2 are SGHDT and YYEEEE. CDR3 residues: CASSPGTGINEQFF. The CDR3 bases are TGTGCCAGCAGCCCGGGAACAGGGATCAATGAGCAGTTCTTC.

In DNA, the CDR3 is TGTGCCAGCAGCTTAGTCCCACGGGATTGGGGAGAGACCCAGTACTTC. The encoded protein is CASSLVPRDWGETQYF. The genes are TRBV7-6 and TRBJ2-5; possibly TRBD2 for D (5 bases). Germline CDR1 and CDR2: SGHVS and FNYEAQ. Trimming left V 1 base short and J 4 bases short, with 16 bases between. The CDR3 sequence is 16 residues long.

V is TRBV28 and J is TRBJ2-6, with D perhaps matching TRBD1 (5 bases). CDR1 and CDR2 from the germline V gene are MDHEN and SYDVKM. The CDR3 has 15 residues. Trimming stripped 5 bases from V and 0 bases from J, with 8 bases between. CDR3 nucleotide sequence: TGTGCCAGCAGTGCAACAGGCTCTGGGGCCAACGTCCTGACTTTC. Protein product: CASSATGSGANVLTF.

This chain uses TRBV6-1 with TRBJ2-1; perhaps TRBD1 as D (5 bases). Trimming removed 0 bases at V and 4 bases at J, with 10 bases between. CDR1 MNHNS and CDR2 SASEGT come from the germline V gene. The CDR3 is 15 amino acids. DNA for the CDR3: TGTGCCAGCAGTGAAGCTCAAGGGGTATACAATGAGCAGTTCTTC. Translation: CASSEAQGVYNEQFF.

The chain links TRBV6-5 to TRBJ1-4; 8 positions match TRBD1. Per the germline V gene, CDR1 is MNHEY and CDR2 is SVGAGI. This CDR3 contains 15 residues. V shed 5 bases, J shed 6 bases, and the junction held 8 bases outside the gene matches. The CDR3 nucleotides read TGTGCCAGCAGTAATACAGGGGGGATCGATGAAAAACTGTTTTTT. The encoded protein is CASSNTGGIDEKLFF.

The chain uses TRBV9 and TRBJ2-2; D is undetermined. The length of the CDR3 is 13 residues. The V end was cut by 4 bases, the J end by 7 bases, with 11 bases between. The germline gives CDR1 SGDLS, CDR2 YYNGEE. Here the CDR3 reads CASSPVGVGELFF. Written as DNA, the CDR3 is TGTGCCAGCAGCCCCGTCGGAGTCGGGGAGCTGTTTTTT. The full variable domain, rest sourced from reference TRBV9 and TRBJ2-2, is DSGVTQTPKHLITATGQRVTLRCSPRSGDLSVYWYQQSLDQGLQFLIQYYNGEERAKGNILERFSAQQFPDLHSELNLSSLELGDSALYFCASSPVGVGELFFGEGSRLTVL.

This clone came up once. CDR3 sequence reads: CASHISRESRLIISNTEAFF. The CDR3 bases are TGTGCCAGCCATATAAGCAGGGAATCCCGCCTCATCATTTCGAACACTGAAGCTTTCTTT. The chain employs TRBV2 and TRBJ1-1, with D maybe TRBD1 (5 bases). CDR3 length: 20 residues. Between the trimmed V and J ends, which lost 8 bases and 1 base, there was a span of 32 bases. Germline V gene sequence: CDR1 SNHLY, CDR2 FYNNEI. Based on the CDR3 plus reference TRBV2 and TRBJ1-1, the full variable domain is EPEVTQTPSHQVTQMGQEVILRCVPISNHLYFYWYRQILGQKVEFLVSFYNNEISEKSEIFDDQFSVERPDGSNFTLKIRSTKLEDSAMYFCASHISRESRLIISNTEAFFGQGTRLTVV.